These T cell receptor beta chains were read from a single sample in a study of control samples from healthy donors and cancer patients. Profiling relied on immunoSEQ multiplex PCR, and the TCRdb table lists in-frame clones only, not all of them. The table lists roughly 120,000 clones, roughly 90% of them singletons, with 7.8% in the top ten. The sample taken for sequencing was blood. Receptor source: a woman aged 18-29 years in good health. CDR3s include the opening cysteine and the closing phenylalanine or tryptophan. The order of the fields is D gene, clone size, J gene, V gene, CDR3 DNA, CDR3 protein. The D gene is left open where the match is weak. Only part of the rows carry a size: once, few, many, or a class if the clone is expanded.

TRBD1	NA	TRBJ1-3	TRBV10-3	TGTGCCATCAGTGAGCTATCGACAGGGATGGGAAACACCATATATTTT	CAISELSTGMGNTIYF
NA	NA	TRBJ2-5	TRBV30	TGTGCCTGGAGTGTAAGGCGAACTCTTCAAGAGACCCAGTACTTC	CAWSVRRTLQETQYF
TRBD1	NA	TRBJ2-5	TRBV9	TGTGCCAGCAGCGGGGGGGCTGGACAGGGTTGGGCACAAGAGACCCAGTACTTC	CASSGGAGQGWAQETQYF
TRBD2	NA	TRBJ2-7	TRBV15	TGTGCCACCAGCAGAGGTCTAGCGGGAAACTACGAGCAGTACTTC	CATSRGLAGNYEQYF
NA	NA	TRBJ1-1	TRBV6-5	TGTGCCAGCACCGGAGGGGCGTTGAACACTGAAGCTTTCTTT	CASTGGALNTEAFF
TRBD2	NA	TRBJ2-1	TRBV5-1	TGCGCCAGCAGCTTGCGTAGCGGGGGGGAAAATGAGCAGTTCTTC	CASSLRSGGENEQFF
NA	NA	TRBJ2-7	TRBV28	TGTGCCAGCAGTCATCAGGACGAGGAAGACGAGCAGTACTTC	CASSHQDEEDEQYF
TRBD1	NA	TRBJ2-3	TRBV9	TGTGCCAGCAGCGTAGGGGGACAGATCACAGATACGCAGTATTTT	CASSVGGQITDTQYF
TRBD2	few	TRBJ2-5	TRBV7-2	TGTGCCAGCAGCCCTACTAGCGGATCTGCCGAGACCCAGTACTTC	CASSPTSGSAETQYF
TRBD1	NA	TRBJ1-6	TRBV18	TGTGCCAGCTCACCAACTACAGGGGGGAATTCACCCCTCCACTTT	CASSPTTGGNSPLHF
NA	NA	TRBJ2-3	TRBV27	TGTGCCAGCAGTTTGGTGCGGCCCAGCACAGATACGCAGTATTTT	CASSLVRPSTDTQYF
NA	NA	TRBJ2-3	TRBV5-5	TGTGCCAGCAGCCTGAAGACAGGATTAAGCACAGATACGCAGTATTTT	CASSLKTGLSTDTQYF
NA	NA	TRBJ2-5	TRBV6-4	TGTGCCAGCGCCCGGGACTACCAAGAGACCCAGTACTTC	CASARDYQETQYF
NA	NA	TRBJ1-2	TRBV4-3	TGCGCCAGCAGCCAGATAGGGGGGGTCAACTATGGCTACACCTTC	CASSQIGGVNYGYTF
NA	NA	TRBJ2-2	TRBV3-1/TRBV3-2	TGTGCCAGCAGCCAACTAGCGAACACCGGGGAGCTGTTTTTT	CASSQLANTGELFF
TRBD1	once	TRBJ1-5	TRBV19	TGTGCCAGTAAGGATGCGGGACAGTTTTATAGCAATCAGCCCCAGCATTTT	CASKDAGQFYSNQPQHF